The rows below give T cell receptor beta chains drawn from one sample of a study of human T cells and chemical hapten exposure. TCRdb redid the calling of the RACE reads with MiXCR, one entry per CDR3 protein. Of 250,000 or so distinct CDR3 sequences in the sample, just under 8% were seen once. The material was whole blood, obtained in connection with sensitization to the hapten diphenylcyclopropenone (DPC). The receptors derive from a man younger than 35 with alopecia areata. Some clones in this sample may be carry-over from other donors' samples. The CDR3 runs from the conserved cysteine through the conserved F or W. Fields, in order: J gene, V gene, D gene, clone size, CDR3 protein, CDR3 DNA. A D gene is named only where the DNA matches it firmly. Not all rows give a size; the values are once, few, many and, for expanded clones, a class.

TRBJ1-4,TRBV19,NA,NA,CASSVNHEKLFF,TGTGCCAGTAGTGTAAATCATGAAAAACTGTTTTTT
TRBJ1-2,TRBV6-5,TRBD1,few,CASSPGQGFSGYTF,TGTGCCAGCAGCCCGGGACAGGGATTTAGTGGCTACACCTTC
TRBJ1-2,TRBV20-1,NA,NA,CSASGTGEILYGYTF,TGCAGTGCTTCTGGTACGGGAGAGATTTTATATGGCTACACCTTC
TRBJ2-7,TRBV7-2,NA,NA,CASSLGRARSSYEQYF,TGTGCCAGCAGCTTAGGACGAGCTCGGAGCTCCTACGAGCAGTACTTC
TRBJ2-1,TRBV20-1,TRBD1,NA,CSAVRDRAFREQFF,TGCAGTGCTGTCCGGGACAGGGCTTTCCGTGAGCAGTTCTTC
TRBJ2-7,TRBV27,NA,NA,CASSLSNSYEQYF,TGTGCCAGCAGTTTATCGAACAGCTACGAGCAGTACTTC
TRBJ1-2,TRBV28,TRBD1,NA,CASRRDSDHGDYTF,TGTGCCAGCAGACGGGACAGCGATCACGGCGACTACACCTTC
TRBJ1-4,TRBV10-2,NA,few,CASNRQGDEKLFF,TGCGCCAGCAACCGGCAGGGTGACGAAAAACTGTTTTTT
TRBJ1-1,TRBV6-6,TRBD1,NA,CASGRTGGTEAFF,TGTGCCAGCGGAAGAACAGGGGGCACTGAAGCTTTCTTT
TRBJ2-7,TRBV29-1,NA,many,CSVVPGEGEQYF,TGCAGCGTTGTACCAGGGGAGGGCGAGCAGTACTTC